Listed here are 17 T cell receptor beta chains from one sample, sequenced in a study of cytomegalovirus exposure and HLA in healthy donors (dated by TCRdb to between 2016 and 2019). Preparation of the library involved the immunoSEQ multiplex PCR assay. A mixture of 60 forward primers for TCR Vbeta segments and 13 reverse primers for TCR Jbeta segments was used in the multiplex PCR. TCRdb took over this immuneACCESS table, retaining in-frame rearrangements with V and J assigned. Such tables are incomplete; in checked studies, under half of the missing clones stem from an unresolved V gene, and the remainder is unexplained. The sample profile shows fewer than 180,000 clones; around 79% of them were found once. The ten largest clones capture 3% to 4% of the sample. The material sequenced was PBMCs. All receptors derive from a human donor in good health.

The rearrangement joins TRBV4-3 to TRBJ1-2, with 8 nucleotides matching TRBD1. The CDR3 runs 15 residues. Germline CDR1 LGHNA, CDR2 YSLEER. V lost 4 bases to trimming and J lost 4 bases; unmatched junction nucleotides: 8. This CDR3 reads CASSPGAGGFYGYTF. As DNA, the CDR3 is TGCGCCAGCAGCCCAGGGGCAGGGGGCTTCTATGGCTACACCTTC.

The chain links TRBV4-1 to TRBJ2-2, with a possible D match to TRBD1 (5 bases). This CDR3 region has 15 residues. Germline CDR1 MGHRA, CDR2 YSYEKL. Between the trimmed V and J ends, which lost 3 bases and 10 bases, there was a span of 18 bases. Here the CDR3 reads CASSHLTGKPEELFF. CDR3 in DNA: TGCGCCAGCAGCCATCTCACAGGTAAACCGGAGGAGCTGTTTTTT.

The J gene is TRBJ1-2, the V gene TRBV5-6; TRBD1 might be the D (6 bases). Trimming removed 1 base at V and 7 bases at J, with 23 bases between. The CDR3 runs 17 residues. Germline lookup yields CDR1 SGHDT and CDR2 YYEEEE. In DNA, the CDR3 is TGTGCCAGCAGCTTGACCTTCCGGGAACAGGGCTCGAGTGGCTACACCTTC. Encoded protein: CASSLTFREQGSSGYTF.

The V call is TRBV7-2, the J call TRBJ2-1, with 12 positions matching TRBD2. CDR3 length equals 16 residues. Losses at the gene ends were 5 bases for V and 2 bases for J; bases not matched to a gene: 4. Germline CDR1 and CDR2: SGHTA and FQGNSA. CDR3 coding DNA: TGTGCCAGCAGCGCCCTAGCGGGGGGGCCCTACAATGAGCAGTTCTTC. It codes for CASSALAGGPYNEQFF.

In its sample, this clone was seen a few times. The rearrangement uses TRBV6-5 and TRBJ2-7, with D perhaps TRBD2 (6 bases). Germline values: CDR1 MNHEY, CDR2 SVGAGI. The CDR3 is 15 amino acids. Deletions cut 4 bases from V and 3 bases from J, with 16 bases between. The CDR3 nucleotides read TGTGCCAGCAGTTCCTATTCTAGCGCAATCTACGAGCAGTACTTC. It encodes CASSSYSSAIYEQYF.

The CDR3 nucleotides read TGTGCCAGCAGTTACTCCGACAACCACGAGCAGTACTTC. Encoded protein: CASSYSDNHEQYF. The genes are TRBV6-6 and TRBJ2-7, with D unresolved. The CDR3 has 13 amino acids. Germline lookup yields CDR1 MNHNY and CDR2 SVGAGI (reference sequence). The ends were cut back, 0 bases at V and 5 bases at J, with 8 bases in the middle.

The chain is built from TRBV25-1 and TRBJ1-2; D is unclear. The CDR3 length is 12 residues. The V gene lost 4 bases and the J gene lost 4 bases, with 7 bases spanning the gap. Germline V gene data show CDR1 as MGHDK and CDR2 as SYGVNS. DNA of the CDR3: TGTGCCAGCAGTGCCCTCCCCTATGGCTACACCTTC. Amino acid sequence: CASSALPYGYTF.

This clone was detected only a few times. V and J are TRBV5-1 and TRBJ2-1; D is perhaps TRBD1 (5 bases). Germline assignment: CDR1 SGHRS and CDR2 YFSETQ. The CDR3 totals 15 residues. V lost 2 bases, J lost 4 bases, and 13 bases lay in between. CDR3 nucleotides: TGCGCCAGCAGCTTAGGAGCAGGGCGGTACAATGAGCAGTTCTTC. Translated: CASSLGAGRYNEQFF. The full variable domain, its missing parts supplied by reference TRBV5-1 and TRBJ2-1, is KAGVTQTPRYLIKTRGQQVTLSCSPISGHRSVSWYQQTPGQGLQFLFEYFSETQRNKGNFPGRFSGRQFSNSRSEMNVSTLELGDSALYLCASSLGAGRYNEQFFGPGTRLTVL.

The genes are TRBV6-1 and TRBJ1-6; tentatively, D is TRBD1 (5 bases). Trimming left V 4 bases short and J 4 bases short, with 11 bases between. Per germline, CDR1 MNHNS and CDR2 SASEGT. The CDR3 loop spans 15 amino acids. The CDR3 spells CASSGQNNYNSPLHF. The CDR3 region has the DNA TGTGCCAGCAGTGGACAGAACAATTATAATTCACCCCTCCACTTT.

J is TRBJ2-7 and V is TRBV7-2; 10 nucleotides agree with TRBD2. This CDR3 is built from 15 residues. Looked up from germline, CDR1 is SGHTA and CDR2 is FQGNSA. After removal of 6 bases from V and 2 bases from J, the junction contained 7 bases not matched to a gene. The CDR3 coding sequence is TGTGCCAGCAGTCCCTCTAGCGGGGGACCCTACGAGCAGTACTTC. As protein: CASSPSSGGPYEQYF.

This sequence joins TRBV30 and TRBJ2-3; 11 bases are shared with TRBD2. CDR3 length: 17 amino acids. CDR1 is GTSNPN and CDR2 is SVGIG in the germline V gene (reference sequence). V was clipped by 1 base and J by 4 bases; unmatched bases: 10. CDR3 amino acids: CAWSGIAGGRGADTQYF. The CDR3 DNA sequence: TGTGCCTGGAGTGGGATAGCGGGGGGGCGTGGCGCAGATACGCAGTATTTT.

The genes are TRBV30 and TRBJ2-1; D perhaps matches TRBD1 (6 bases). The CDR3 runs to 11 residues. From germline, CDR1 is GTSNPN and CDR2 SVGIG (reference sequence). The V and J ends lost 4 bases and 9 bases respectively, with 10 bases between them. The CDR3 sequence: CAWTGTSEQFF. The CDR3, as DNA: TGTGCCTGGACCGGGACAAGTGAGCAGTTCTTC. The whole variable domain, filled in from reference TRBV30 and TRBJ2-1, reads SQTIHQWPATLVQPVGSPLSLECTVEGTSNPNLYWYRQAAGRGLQLLFYSVGIGQISSEVPQNLSASRPQDRQFILSSKKLLLSDSGFYLCAWTGTSEQFFGPGTRLTVL.

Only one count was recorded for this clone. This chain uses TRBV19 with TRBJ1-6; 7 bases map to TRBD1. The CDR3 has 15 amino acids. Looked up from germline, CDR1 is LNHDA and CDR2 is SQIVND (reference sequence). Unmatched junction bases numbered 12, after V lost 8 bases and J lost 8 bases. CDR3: CASGGPAGGYSPLHF. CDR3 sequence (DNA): TGTGCCAGTGGGGGGCCGGCAGGGGGTTATTCACCCCTCCACTTT.

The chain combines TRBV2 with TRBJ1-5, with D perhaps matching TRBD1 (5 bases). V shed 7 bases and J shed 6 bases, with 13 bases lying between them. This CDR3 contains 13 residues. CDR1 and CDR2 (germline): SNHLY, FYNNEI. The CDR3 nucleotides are TGTGCCAGCACTCCCTACGGGGGTCAGCCCCAGCATTTT. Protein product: CASTPYGGQPQHF.

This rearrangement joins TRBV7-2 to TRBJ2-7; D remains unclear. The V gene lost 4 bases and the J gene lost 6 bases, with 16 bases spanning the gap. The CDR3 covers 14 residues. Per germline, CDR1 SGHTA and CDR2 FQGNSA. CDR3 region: CASSSFRDVREQYF. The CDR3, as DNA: TGTGCCAGCAGCTCCTTTAGAGATGTCCGCGAGCAGTACTTC.

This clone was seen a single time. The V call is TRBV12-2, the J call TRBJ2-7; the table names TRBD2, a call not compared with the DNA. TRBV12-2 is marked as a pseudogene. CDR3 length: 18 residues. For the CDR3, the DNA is TGTGCAAGTCGCTTAGCTAGCCCTTGGGAGCGGAGCTCCTACGAGCAGTACTTC. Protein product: CASRLASPWERSSYEQYF.

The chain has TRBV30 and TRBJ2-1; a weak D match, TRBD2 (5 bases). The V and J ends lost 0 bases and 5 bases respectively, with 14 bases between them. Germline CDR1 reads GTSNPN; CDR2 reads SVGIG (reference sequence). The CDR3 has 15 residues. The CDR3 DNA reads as TGTGCCTGGAGTGTACGATTGTCGGAGGACAATGAGCAGTTCTTC. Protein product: CAWSVRLSEDNEQFF.